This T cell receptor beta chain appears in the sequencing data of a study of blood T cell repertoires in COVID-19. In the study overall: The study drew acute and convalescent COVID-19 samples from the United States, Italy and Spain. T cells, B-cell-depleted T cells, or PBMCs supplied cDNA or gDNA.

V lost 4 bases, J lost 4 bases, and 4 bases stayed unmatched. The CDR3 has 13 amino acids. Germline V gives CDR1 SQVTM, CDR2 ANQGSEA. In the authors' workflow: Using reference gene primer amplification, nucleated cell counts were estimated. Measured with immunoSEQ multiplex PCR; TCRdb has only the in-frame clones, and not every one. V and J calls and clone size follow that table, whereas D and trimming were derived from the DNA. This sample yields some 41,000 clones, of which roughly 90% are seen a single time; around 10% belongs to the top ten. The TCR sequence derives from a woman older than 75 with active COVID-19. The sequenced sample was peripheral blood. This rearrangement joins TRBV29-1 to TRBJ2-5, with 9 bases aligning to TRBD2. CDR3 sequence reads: CSVVRGGPETQYF. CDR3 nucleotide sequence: TGCAGCGTTGTGCGGGGGGGCCCAGAGACCCAGTACTTC.